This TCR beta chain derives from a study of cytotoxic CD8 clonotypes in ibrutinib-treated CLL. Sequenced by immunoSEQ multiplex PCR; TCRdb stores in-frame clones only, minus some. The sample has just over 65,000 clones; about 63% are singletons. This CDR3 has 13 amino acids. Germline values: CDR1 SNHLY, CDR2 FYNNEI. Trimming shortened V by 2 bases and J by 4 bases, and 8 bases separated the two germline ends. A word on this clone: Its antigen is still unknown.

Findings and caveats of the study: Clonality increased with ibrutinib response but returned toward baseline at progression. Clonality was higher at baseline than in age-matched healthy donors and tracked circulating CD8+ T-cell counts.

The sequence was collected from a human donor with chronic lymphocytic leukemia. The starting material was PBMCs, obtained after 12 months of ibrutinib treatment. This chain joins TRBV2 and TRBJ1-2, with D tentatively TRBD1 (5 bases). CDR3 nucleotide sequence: TGTGCCAGCAGTGAACGGGGACGCTATGGCTACACCTTC. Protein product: CASSERGRYGYTF.